What follows are 26 T cell receptor beta chains derived from one specimen sequenced in a study of T cells in Graves' hyperthyroidism and ophthalmopathy (dated by TCRdb to the late 2010s). The library was produced with multiplex PCR. Instrument used: Illumina HiSeq 2000. Amplification of TCR beta CDR3 regions was carried out from RNA transcripts. A first-round RT-PCR of the TCR CDR3 used the HTBI primer set with the Qiagen OneStep RT-PCR kit. TCRdb reworked the public reads: Q25 trimming with fastp, MiXCR clone assembly, productive beta chains retained. Each CDR3 protein gets just one entry, which takes the most common genes and DNA from the rows behind it. This sample gives around 620,000 distinct CDR3 sequences in total; roughly 46% of them show up just once. Jointly, the top ten make up around 17% of the sample. Input material: peripheral blood or thyroid tissue (not recorded which). The origin of the receptors is an adult woman with Graves' disease, either hyperthyroidism or ophthalmopathy (not recorded which).

This chain links TRBV20-1 with TRBJ1-5; D is ambiguous. The CDR3 is 12 residues long. From germline, CDR1 is DFQATT and CDR2 SNEGSKA (reference sequence). Trimming removed 1 base from V and 10 bases from J, with 11 bases in between. The CDR3 nucleotides are TGCAGTGCTAGAGTGCGCAATTCACCCCAGCATTTT. It specifies CSARVRNSPQHF.

For this clonotype: This may be a read error: a much more frequent sequence differs by one nucleotide. CDR3 DNA: TGTGCCAGTAGTACATCGGGTCAAAAGACCCAGTACTTC. This sequence encodes CASSTSGQKTQYF. The rearrangement joins TRBV19 to TRBJ2-5; no definite D call. This CDR3 has 13 amino acids. Germline assignment: CDR1 LNHDA and CDR2 SQIVND (reference sequence). V lost 4 bases and J 6 bases, leaving 12 bases between the germline ends.

This clonotype came up many times. V usage is TRBV28 and J usage is TRBJ2-5; 10 bases agree with TRBD1. Germline V gene sequence: CDR1 MDHEN, CDR2 SYDVKM. The V segment lost 6 bases and the J segment 4 bases; nucleotides outside the gene matches: 8. CDR3 size: 15 residues. This CDR3 is CASSPSRTGGETQYF. The DNA for the CDR3 is TGTGCCAGCAGCCCATCCCGGACAGGGGGAGAGACCCAGTACTTC.

The chain couples TRBV20-1 to TRBJ2-7; D might be TRBD2 (7 bases). Germline values: CDR1 DFQATT, CDR2 SNEGSKA (reference sequence). Trimming took off 3 bases at V and 5 bases at J, with 11 bases between the two ends. The CDR3 consists of 12 residues. The CDR3 here is CSARGGGHEQYF. CDR3 sequence (DNA): TGCAGTGCTAGGGGGGGGGGCCACGAGCAGTACTTC.

This clonotype was seen at least ten times. The chain employs TRBV4-1 and TRBJ2-7; TRBD2 aligns across 12 bases. From germline, CDR1 is MGHRA and CDR2 YSYEKL. The trim removed 5 bases at V and 6 bases at J, leaving 14 bases unmatched. CDR3 length: 17 residues. CDR3 region: CASSLTDRLAGDSEQYF. CDR3 coding DNA: TGCGCCAGCAGCTTAACGGACCGACTAGCGGGAGACTCCGAGCAGTACTTC.

This clonotype was recorded many times. This chain links TRBV24-1 with TRBJ1-2, with 12 bases matching TRBD1. The V segment lost 2 bases and the J segment 8 bases; nucleotides outside the gene matches: 8. The CDR3 is 16 residues long. Germline lookup yields CDR1 KGHDR and CDR2 SFDVKD. This CDR3 reads CATSDSGTGGFQGYTF. The CDR3 bases are TGTGCCACCAGTGATTCCGGGACAGGGGGCTTTCAAGGCTACACCTTC.

This clonotype was observed a few times. The J gene is TRBJ1-6, the V gene TRBV2; a weak D match, TRBD1 (5 bases). Between the trimmed V and J ends, which lost 4 bases and 10 bases, there was a span of 14 bases. This CDR3 contains 14 residues. Germline V gene lookup returns CDR1 SNHLY and CDR2 FYNNEI. In DNA form, the CDR3 reads TGTGCCAGCAGTGTACGGCAGGGCGGCTCACCCCTCCACTTT. Its translation: CASSVRQGGSPLHF.

At least ten counts were recorded for this clonotype. The rearrangement links TRBV7-3 to TRBJ2-2, with D hard to call. This CDR3 has 14 residues. Looked up from germline, CDR1 is SGHTA and CDR2 is FQGTGA. With 3 bases removed from V and 1 base from J, the gap between germline ends came to 6 bases. CDR3 sequence reads: CASSFSGNTGELFF. DNA for the CDR3: TGTGCCAGCAGCTTTTCTGGGAACACCGGGGAGCTGTTTTTT.

V is TRBV7-9 and J is TRBJ1-1; D uncertain. This CDR3 is built from 13 residues. V was trimmed by 6 bases and J by 6 bases, leaving 14 bases between them. Germline CDR1 reads SEHNR; CDR2 reads FQNEAQ (reference sequence). The CDR3 sequence is CASRDSLGAEAFF. For the CDR3, the DNA is TGTGCCAGCAGGGACTCTCTAGGCGCTGAAGCTTTCTTT.

Ten or more counts support this clonotype. The chain employs TRBV6-5 and TRBJ2-5; possible D gene TRBD2, 6 bases. Germline V lookup: CDR1 MNHEY, CDR2 SVGAGI. The germline V and J ends were trimmed by 6 bases and 2 bases, with 10 bases remaining between them. The CDR3 extends over 13 amino acids. The CDR3 DNA reads as TGTGCCAGCAGGTCGGGACTTCAAGAGACCCAGTACTTC. This codes for CASRSGLQETQYF.

A few counts support this clonotype. One junction end disagrees with the germline gene, perhaps due to a read error. The rearrangement links TRBV20-1 to TRBJ2-5; possibly TRBD2 for D (5 bases). The CDR3 spans 14 residues. CDR1 is DFQATT, CDR2 SNEGSKA, per germline (reference sequence). CDR3 DNA: TGCAGTGCCAGAGAGTTGTGGGGAGCAGAGACCCAGTACTTC. Its protein is CSARELWGAETQYF.

CDR3 loop: CASSVEGPNYNEQFF. The DNA of the CDR3 is TGTGCCAGCAGCGTAGAGGGGCCTAACTACAATGAGCAGTTCTTC. This chain uses TRBV9 with TRBJ2-1; a weak D match, TRBD1 (5 bases). Trimming stripped 0 bases from V and 3 bases from J, with 10 bases between. This CDR3 has 15 residues. CDR1 is SGDLS, CDR2 YYNGEE, per germline.

The chain is built from TRBV7-3 and TRBJ2-1, with no clear D. Germline loops: CDR1 SGHTA, CDR2 FQGTGA. With 3 bases removed from V and 6 bases from J, the gap between germline ends came to 9 bases. This CDR3 spans 13 amino acids. CDR3 DNA: TGTGCCAGCAGCTTCCGATCGACCAATGAGCAGTTCTTC. Translating it yields CASSFRSTNEQFF. Variable domain in full (rest from reference TRBV7-3 and TRBJ2-1): GAGVSQTPSNKVTEKGKYVELRCDPISGHTALYWYRQSLGQGPEFLIYFQGTGAADDSGLPNDRFFAVRPEGSVSTLKIQRTERGDSAVYLCASSFRSTNEQFFGPGTRLTVL.

Only a few counts were recorded for this clonotype. The chain combines TRBV24-1 with TRBJ1-1; 12 nucleotides match TRBD1. Germline V gene data show CDR1 as KGHDR and CDR2 as SFDVKD. Losses at the gene ends were 4 bases for V and 4 bases for J; bases not matched to a gene: 0. The CDR3 contains 14 residues. The CDR3 DNA is TGTGCCACCAGTGAGGGACAGGGGGCCACTGAAGCTTTCTTT. It translates to CATSEGQGATEAFF.

There are many counts of this clonotype. The chain employs TRBV6-5 and TRBJ1-1, with D tentatively TRBD1 (5 bases). Germline CDR1 is MNHEY and CDR2 is SVGAGI. Between the trimmed V and J ends, which lost 2 bases and 3 bases, there was a span of 16 bases. This CDR3 contains 16 residues. The CDR3 bases are TGTGCCAGCAGTTACGGGACCCCCGGGGAGGACACTGAAGCTTTCTTT. It specifies CASSYGTPGEDTEAFF.

This clonotype was found many times. The chain links TRBV2 to TRBJ1-1; D remains unclear. Trimming removed 8 bases at V and 5 bases at J, with 9 bases between. The CDR3 runs 11 residues. Germline V gene data show CDR1 as SNHLY and CDR2 as FYNNEI. The CDR3 spells CASSEGTEAFF. The CDR3 DNA sequence: TGTGCCAGCTCCGAGGGAACTGAAGCTTTCTTT. Full variable domain (remainder filled in from reference TRBV2 and TRBJ1-1): EPEVTQTPSHQVTQMGQEVILRCVPISNHLYFYWYRQILGQKVEFLVSFYNNEISEKSEIFDDQFSVERPDGSNFTLKIRSTKLEDSAMYFCASSEGTEAFFGQGTRLTVV.

The genes are TRBV7-9 and TRBJ2-5; D perhaps matches TRBD2 (5 bases). The end of the DNA aligns better with TRBJ2-7, so the J call may be wrong. This CDR3 comprises 14 residues. The germline gives CDR1 SEHNR, CDR2 FQNEAQ (reference sequence). For the CDR3, the DNA is TGTGCCAGCAGCTCGCGCGGGTCCTACTACGAGCAGTACTTC. Amino acids: CASSSRGSYYEQYF.

This clonotype was found many times. The chain recombines TRBV20-1 with TRBJ2-7, with 8 bases fitting TRBD2. The CDR3 is made up of 16 amino acids. The V gene end was trimmed by 3 bases and the J gene end by 5 bases; junction bases not matched to a gene: 15. Germline CDR1 is DFQATT and CDR2 is SNEGSKA (reference sequence). This chain's CDR3 is CSASPPAAGVGDEQYF. The CDR3 DNA is TGCAGTGCTAGCCCCCCCGCAGCGGGAGTGGGGGACGAGCAGTACTTC.

J is TRBJ2-7 and V is TRBV20-1; D uncertain. Germline assignment: CDR1 DFQATT and CDR2 SNEGSKA (reference sequence). V gave up 3 bases and J gave up 0 bases, with 15 bases separating them. This CDR3 spans 15 amino acids. In nucleotides, the CDR3 is TGCAGTGCTAGTCCGTCACGGCCCAGCTCCTACGAGCAGTACTTC. It codes for CSASPSRPSSYEQYF.

The chain carries TRBV25-1 and TRBJ1-4; maybe TRBD1 (5 bases). The germline V gene encodes CDR1 MGHDK and CDR2 SYGVNS. CDR3 size: 12 residues. V lost 3 bases, J lost 11 bases, and 10 bases lay in between. CDR3 region: CASSDPGGKLFF. The CDR3 DNA reads TGTGCCAGCAGTGATCCGGGGGGGAAACTGTTTTTT.

Comments on this clonotype: The junction and the germline gene differ at one end; a read error may be behind it. This sequence joins TRBV5-1 and TRBJ2-5; unclear D gene. CDR1 is SGHRS and CDR2 is YFSETQ in the germline V gene. CDR3 length: 12 amino acids. CDR3 nucleotides: TGCGCCAGCATCTTGGATCAAGAGACCCAGTACTTC. Translating it yields CASILDQETQYF.

This clonotype was detected only a few times. The J gene is TRBJ1-1, the V gene TRBV28, with a tentative D call TRBD1 (5 bases). Germline CDR1 MDHEN, CDR2 SYDVKM. The CDR3 length is 19 residues. Trimming removed 5 bases from V and 0 bases from J, with 25 bases in between. In DNA form, the CDR3 reads TGTGCCAGCAGTCAGACTTCGACAGCGAGCTATTTCATGAACACTGAAGCTTTCTTT. It codes for CASSQTSTASYFMNTEAFF.

The gene calls are TRBV6-4 and TRBJ2-7; no definite D call. The V gene's germline CDR1 is MRHNA and CDR2 SNTAGT. The V and J ends lost 8 bases and 4 bases respectively, with 9 bases between them. This CDR3 comprises 11 residues. The CDR3 DNA is TGTGCCAGCGGTACTCGGTACGAGCAGTACTTC. Translation: CASGTRYEQYF.

This sequence joins TRBV4-1 and TRBJ1-2, with 9 positions matching TRBD1. Unmatched junction bases numbered 7, after V lost 2 bases and J lost 0 bases. The CDR3 loop spans 17 amino acids. The germline gives CDR1 MGHRA, CDR2 YSYEKL. CDR3 in DNA: TGCGCCAGCAGCCAACCGGGACAGGGTAAACCTAACTATGGCTACACCTTC. As protein: CASSQPGQGKPNYGYTF.

This clonotype was found a few times. V usage is TRBV11-1 and J usage is TRBJ1-2; D possibly corresponds to TRBD1 (5 bases). V was shortened by 1 base and J by 5 bases, with 8 bases between the two germline ends. CDR3 length: 13 residues. Looked up from germline, CDR1 is SGHAT and CDR2 is FQDESV (reference sequence). The DNA of the CDR3 is TGTGCCAGCAGCTTAGTACAGGCTTATGGCTACACCTTC. Amino acids: CASSLVQAYGYTF.

The genes are TRBV10-3 and TRBJ1-6, with D unresolved. The CDR3 is made up of 15 amino acids. Trimming took off 6 bases at V and 7 bases at J, with 16 bases between the two ends. Germline CDR1 ENHRY, CDR2 SYGVKD. The CDR3 nucleotides are TGTGCCATCAGCCCGTTGTCCCAAGGAAATTCACCCCTCCACTTT. Protein sequence: CAISPLSQGNSPLHF.